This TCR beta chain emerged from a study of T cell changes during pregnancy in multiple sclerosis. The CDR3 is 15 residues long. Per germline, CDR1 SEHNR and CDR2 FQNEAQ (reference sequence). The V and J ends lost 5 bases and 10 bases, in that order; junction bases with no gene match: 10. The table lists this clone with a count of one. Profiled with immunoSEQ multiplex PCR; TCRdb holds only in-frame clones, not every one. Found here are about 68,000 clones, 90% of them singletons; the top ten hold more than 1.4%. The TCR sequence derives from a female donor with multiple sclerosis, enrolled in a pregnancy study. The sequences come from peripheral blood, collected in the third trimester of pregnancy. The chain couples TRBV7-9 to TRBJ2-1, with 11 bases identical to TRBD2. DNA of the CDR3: TGTGCCAGCAGCCCCGATAGCGGGAGGGCCGGGGAGCAGTTCTTC. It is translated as CASSPDSGRAGEQFF.